Presented here are 27 T cell receptor beta chains from one specimen sequenced in a study of shared clonotypes between healthy human individuals (dated by TCRdb to the early 2020s). Library generation was performed with the immunoSEQ multiplex PCR assay. Not all clones reach the TCRdb copy of this immuneACCESS table, which keeps in-frame sequences only. Checked studies attribute under half of the gap to unresolved V genes and leave the rest unexplained. The sample has nearly 1,000,000 clones on record, around 80% of them singletons. Clones ranked in the top ten supply roughly 1.5% of the sample. The source material was memory CD4+ T cells sorted from blood. The sample's cell subset or site label, decoded: CD45RA-negative fraction. Receptor source: a man aged 18 to 30 in good health.

The rearrangement uses TRBV4-1 and TRBJ2-2, with D perhaps TRBD2 (5 bases). Looked up from germline, CDR1 is MGHRA and CDR2 is YSYEKL. The CDR3 consists of 15 residues. V was shortened by 6 bases and J by 4 bases, with 15 bases between the two germline ends. The DNA of the CDR3 is TGCGCCAGCAGGCGATCGGGATCCTCCACCGGGGAGCTGTTTTTT. This gives the protein CASRRSGSSTGELFF.

The chain recombines TRBV19 with TRBJ2-5; D is unclear. Germline assignment: CDR1 LNHDA and CDR2 SQIVND (reference sequence). V lost 4 bases and J 7 bases, leaving 16 bases between the germline ends. The CDR3 consists of 14 residues. DNA of the CDR3: TGTGCCAGTAGTAAGGATGATAGGCTGGGGACCCAGTACTTC. This gives the protein CASSKDDRLGTQYF.

The chain recombines TRBV18 with TRBJ2-7, with TRBD1 identical over 7 bases. The CDR3 is 15 amino acids. J gave up 9 bases and V 0 bases, and 11 bases lay outside the gene matches. Germline loops: CDR1 KGHSH, CDR2 LQKENI. The CDR3 reads CASSPPMEGGAGQYF. The CDR3 region has the DNA TGTGCCAGCTCACCACCAATGGAAGGGGGCGCGGGGCAGTACTTC.

The chain links TRBV11-1 to TRBJ1-1; a possible D gene is TRBD1 (5 bases). Germline V CDR1 and CDR2: SGHAT, FQDESV (reference sequence). Trimming cost V 5 bases and J 7 bases, with 14 bases left between them. The CDR3 sequence is 13 residues long. CDR3 residues: CASSPWGEVEAFF. In nucleotides, the CDR3 is TGTGCCAGCAGCCCGTGGGGGGAGGTTGAAGCTTTCTTT.

This sequence joins TRBV10-3 and TRBJ2-1; possibly TRBD2 for D (5 bases). The ends were cut back, 2 bases at V and 1 base at J, with 9 bases in the middle. CDR3 size: 15 residues. Germline V lookup: CDR1 ENHRY, CDR2 SYGVKD. The CDR3 here is CAISEDSDSYNEQFF. As DNA, the CDR3 is TGTGCCATCAGTGAGGATAGCGATTCCTACAATGAGCAGTTCTTC.

The J gene is TRBJ2-7, the V gene TRBV6-1, with no clear D. Germline assignment: CDR1 MNHNS and CDR2 SASEGT. The V end lost 6 bases, the J end lost 0 bases, and 12 bases lay between the germline ends. This CDR3 is built from 14 residues. DNA for the CDR3: TGTGCCAGCAGAAATGAACGGAGCTCCTACGAGCAGTACTTC. Residues: CASRNERSSYEQYF.

This clone was found once. V and J are TRBV6-1 and TRBJ1-1; D not resolved. The ends were cut back, 1 base at V and 1 base at J, with 7 bases in the middle. The CDR3 extends over 14 amino acids. The germline V gene has CDR1 MNHNS and CDR2 SASEGT. In nucleotides, the CDR3 is TGTGCCAGCAGTGAAGACGGCCAGAACACTGAAGCTTTCTTT. It encodes CASSEDGQNTEAFF.

The V call is TRBV10-3, the J call TRBJ1-1; the match to TRBD1 covers 7 bases. The CDR3 runs 12 residues. Per germline, CDR1 ENHRY and CDR2 SYGVKD. With V trimmed by 8 bases and J by 2 bases, 2 bases remained unmatched. The CDR3 sequence is CAIGDSNTEAFF. The CDR3 DNA sequence: TGTGCCATCGGGGACAGCAACACTGAAGCTTTCTTT.

The chain links TRBV30 to TRBJ1-5; D is unclear. Germline CDR1 GTSNPN, CDR2 SVGIG (reference sequence). The CDR3 has 13 residues. The ends were cut back, 3 bases at V and 6 bases at J, with 12 bases in the middle. CDR3 nucleotides: TGTGCCTGGAGCCCCCAGGCGGGTCAGCCCCAGCATTTT. This translates into CAWSPQAGQPQHF. Full variable domain (missing parts from reference TRBV30 and TRBJ1-5): SQTIHQWPATLVQPVGSPLSLECTVEGTSNPNLYWYRQAAGRGLQLLFYSVGIGQISSEVPQNLSASRPQDRQFILSSKKLLLSDSGFYLCAWSPQAGQPQHFGDGTRLSIL.

This clone has more than one count but fewer than ten. This rearrangement joins TRBV18 to TRBJ1-5; D may be TRBD1 (5 bases). The V gene's germline CDR1 is KGHSH and CDR2 LQKENI. V was trimmed by 5 bases and J by 2 bases, leaving 10 bases between them. The CDR3 has 14 residues. CDR3 in amino acids: CASSGQGGNQPQHF. The CDR3 DNA is TGTGCCAGCTCAGGGCAGGGTGGCAATCAGCCCCAGCATTTT.

This sequence joins TRBV5-4 and TRBJ2-3; 11 bases match TRBD1. The CDR3 contains 14 residues. Germline V gene data show CDR1 as SGHNT and CDR2 as YYREEE (reference sequence). The trim removed 4 bases at V and 5 bases at J, leaving 3 bases unmatched. CDR3 sequence (DNA): TGTGCCAGCAGCGCGGACAGGGGGCGAGATACGCAGTATTTT. It encodes CASSADRGRDTQYF.

The rearrangement joins TRBV7-9 to TRBJ2-1, with 12 bases matching TRBD2. Germline V gene lookup returns CDR1 SEHNR and CDR2 FQNEAQ (reference sequence). The CDR3 is 15 residues long. V was clipped by 3 bases and J by 8 bases; unmatched bases: 5. CDR3 sequence (DNA): TGTGCCAGCAGCTTTCGGACTAGCGGGACTGATGAGCAGTTCTTC. Its protein is CASSFRTSGTDEQFF.

This rearrangement joins TRBV11-2 to TRBJ2-2, with no clear D. Germline CDR1 and CDR2: SGHAT and FQNNGV. This CDR3 contains 17 residues. Trimming cost V 1 base and J 3 bases, with 15 bases left between them. CDR3 region: CASSLGSAASYTGELFF. For the CDR3, the DNA is TGTGCCAGCAGCTTAGGGAGTGCGGCATCATACACCGGGGAGCTGTTTTTT.

The V and J genes are TRBV11-2 and TRBJ1-4; 10 bases agree with TRBD1. The V gene's germline CDR1 is SGHAT and CDR2 FQNNGV. The CDR3 covers 15 residues. With V trimmed by 5 bases and J by 7 bases, 7 bases remained unmatched. Here the CDR3 reads CASSVQTGGIEKLFF. The CDR3 coding sequence is TGTGCCAGCAGCGTCCAGACAGGGGGCATTGAAAAACTGTTTTTT.

This clone was seen a single time. J is TRBJ2-3 and V is TRBV12-5, with TRBD1 identical over 9 bases. The trim removed 6 bases at V and 7 bases at J, leaving 11 bases unmatched. The CDR3 runs 15 residues. CDR1 LGHNT and CDR2 FRNRAP come from the germline V gene. The CDR3 here is CASGPGQGALNTQYF. The CDR3 DNA reads as TGTGCTAGTGGGCCGGGACAGGGTGCCCTTAATACGCAGTATTTT.

The V gene is TRBV19, the J gene TRBJ1-6; 8 bases line up with TRBD1. Germline V gene lookup returns CDR1 LNHDA and CDR2 SQIVND (reference sequence). J was trimmed by 9 bases and V by 4 bases; bases with no gene match: 8. This CDR3 is built from 15 residues. This CDR3 reads CASSTAEDRASPLHF. The CDR3 bases are TGTGCCAGTAGTACCGCCGAGGACAGGGCTTCACCCCTCCACTTT.

The CDR3 loop is CASSPPGAGNANQPQHF. The CDR3 region has the DNA TGTGCCAGCTCACCACCGGGAGCAGGGAACGCCAATCAGCCCCAGCATTTT. The J gene is TRBJ1-5, the V gene TRBV18; TRBD1 is a possible D gene (5 bases). Between the trimmed V and J ends, which lost 0 bases and 3 bases, there was a span of 15 bases. Germline loops: CDR1 KGHSH, CDR2 LQKENI. This CDR3 has 17 amino acids.

This clone was counted a single time. The chain uses TRBV6-1 and TRBJ1-4; 12 nucleotides agree with TRBD1. V was pared by 3 bases and J by 11 bases, with 4 bases of the junction left unmatched. The CDR3 spans 14 residues. CDR1 is MNHNS and CDR2 is SASEGT in the germline V gene. CDR3 nucleotide sequence: TGTGCCAGCAGTGAGGGACAGGGGGCTGGCAAACTGTTTTTT. Its translation: CASSEGQGAGKLFF.

The chain links TRBV30 to TRBJ1-4; no firm D call. The CDR3 runs to 13 residues. Deletions cut 8 bases from V and 1 base from J, with 11 bases between. CDR1 GTSNPN and CDR2 SVGIG come from the germline V gene (reference sequence). The CDR3 region is CATGGETNEKLFF. DNA of the CDR3: TGTGCCACCGGTGGGGAAACTAATGAAAAACTGTTTTTT.

About this clone: Other DNA sequences in this sample translate to the same CDR3. This sequence joins TRBV5-4 and TRBJ1-2; maybe TRBD1 (6 bases). The CDR3 spans 14 residues. The ends were cut back, 2 bases at V and 0 bases at J, with 8 bases in the middle. Germline CDR1 and CDR2: SGHNT and YYREEE (reference sequence). The CDR3 loop is CASSLAGANYGYTF. CDR3 bases: TGTGCCAGCAGCTTAGCAGGGGCTAACTATGGCTACACCTTC.

This clone occurred a few times. The chain has TRBV11-1 and TRBJ1-2; D remains ambiguous. The V end lost 10 bases, the J end lost 2 bases, and 11 bases lay between the germline ends. The CDR3 has 12 residues. Germline-derived CDR1 and CDR2 are SGHAT and FQDESV (reference sequence). Here the CDR3 reads CATGGRNYGYTF. CDR3 bases: TGTGCCACTGGCGGTAGGAACTATGGCTACACCTTC.

The chain links TRBV10-2 to TRBJ2-5; D remains ambiguous. Looked up from germline, CDR1 is WSHSY and CDR2 is SAAADI. The V end lost 6 bases, the J end lost 5 bases, and 13 bases lay between the germline ends. CDR3 length: 13 amino acids. For the CDR3, the DNA is TGCGCCAGCAGCTCGCAGCAAAGGGAGACCCAGTACTTC. It codes for CASSSQQRETQYF.

V gene TRBV5-5 combines with J gene TRBJ2-7, with D maybe TRBD1 (6 bases). Germline assignment: CDR1 SGHKS and CDR2 YYEKEE (reference sequence). The CDR3 runs to 15 residues. The V end lost 0 bases, the J end lost 2 bases, and 12 bases lay between the germline ends. The CDR3 nucleotides are TGTGCCAGCAGCTTGGGGACAGTTAGTACCTACGAGCAGTACTTC. This encodes CASSLGTVSTYEQYF.

The chain employs TRBV6-4 and TRBJ1-1, with TRBD1 matching 7 bases. Germline CDR1 and CDR2: MRHNA and SNTAGT. V lost 4 bases and J lost 1; bases outside the gene matches: 3. CDR3 length equals 14 residues. For the CDR3, the DNA is TGTGCCAGCAGTGTAGACAGGGCGAACACTGAAGCTTTCTTT. Translation gives CASSVDRANTEAFF.

For this clone: With only one base between it and a far larger clone, this is likely a read error. The rearrangement links TRBV29-1 to TRBJ1-6; D is ambiguous. Germline CDR1 SQVTM, CDR2 ANQGSEA. There are 18 residues in the CDR3. CDR3 amino acids: CSVVKGPNFSSHNSPLHF. In DNA form, the CDR3 reads TGCAGCGTTGTAAAGGGTCCGAACTTTAGCTCCCATAATTCACCCCTCCACTTT.

The rearrangement uses TRBV28 and TRBJ1-6, with D uncertain. Germline-derived CDR1 and CDR2 are MDHEN and SYDVKM. The CDR3 is made up of 12 amino acids. V was trimmed by 4 bases and J by 10 bases, leaving 8 bases between them. In nucleotides, the CDR3 is TGTGCCAGCAGTTCCTTCCCCTCACCCCTCCACTTT. Protein: CASSSFPSPLHF.

The chain carries TRBV7-2 and TRBJ2-5; D perhaps matches TRBD1 (5 bases). CDR1 SGHTA and CDR2 FQGNSA come from the germline V gene. The V end was cut by 6 bases, the J end by 1 base, with 12 bases between. The length of the CDR3 is 14 residues. In DNA, the CDR3 is TGTGCCAGCAGGAGTGACAGTCTCCAAGAGACCCAGTACTTC. Translated: CASRSDSLQETQYF.